The 17 T cell receptor beta chains in this list originate from one sample, sequenced in a study of cytomegalovirus exposure and HLA in healthy donors. The table came from immunoSEQ multiplex PCR; TCRdb's copy has only in-frame clones and leaves some out. The data hold 220,000 or so clones, with over 80% observed a single time. Sequenced: PBMCs. The source of these receptors is a woman in her twenties or thirties in good health and CMV-seropositive.

J is TRBJ1-2 and V is TRBV5-6; a weak D match, TRBD1 (5 bases). Trimming took off 4 bases at V and 5 bases at J, with 15 bases between the two ends. Germline loops: CDR1 SGHDT, CDR2 YYEEEE. The CDR3 extends over 14 amino acids. The CDR3 nucleotides read TGTGCCAGCAGCCCGTCCGGGACGGCATATGGCTACACCTTC. Its protein product is CASSPSGTAYGYTF.

The chain employs TRBV27 and TRBJ1-1, with 8 bases lining up with TRBD1. With 5 bases clipped from V and 6 bases from J, the junction kept 5 bases outside the gene matches. CDR3 length: 13 residues. Germline CDR1 is MNHEY and CDR2 is SMNVEV (reference sequence). The CDR3 DNA is TGTGCCAGCAGTGCAGGGGGCAGGCCTGAAGCTTTCTTT. Encoded protein: CASSAGGRPEAFF.

CDR3 DNA sequence: TGTGCCAGCAGCTTAGACTCGGTCACTGAAGCTTTCTTT. Translating gives CASSLDSVTEAFF. The chain combines TRBV5-4 with TRBJ1-1; no definite D call. Trimming cost V 2 bases and J 4 bases, with 9 bases left between them. The CDR3 consists of 13 residues. Germline V lookup: CDR1 SGHNT, CDR2 YYREEE (reference sequence).

This chain links TRBV25-1 with TRBJ1-2; a weak D match, TRBD1 (5 bases). The CDR3 runs 13 residues. Trimming pared 2 bases from V and 3 bases from J, leaving 7 bases between. CDR1 MGHDK and CDR2 SYGVNS come from the germline V gene. The CDR3 DNA is TGTGCCAGCAGTGAAGGGGCGGACTATGGCTACACCTTC. Translation gives CASSEGADYGYTF.

The V and J genes are TRBV7-9 and TRBJ2-2, with 12 positions matching TRBD2. The CDR3 sequence is 18 residues long. J was trimmed by 3 bases and V by 0 bases; bases with no gene match: 5. Germline CDR1 SEHNR, CDR2 FQNEAQ (reference sequence). DNA of the CDR3: TGTGCCAGCAGCTTAGCGACAGGACTAGCGGGATACACCGGGGAGCTGTTTTTT. Translation: CASSLATGLAGYTGELFF.

The V and J genes are TRBV28 and TRBJ1-4, with D perhaps TRBD1 (5 bases). The V gene lost 6 bases and the J gene lost 2 bases, with 22 bases spanning the gap. CDR3 length: 18 amino acids. CDR1 MDHEN and CDR2 SYDVKM come from the germline V gene. The CDR3 nucleotides read TGTGCCAGCAGCCTTAGTCGGGACTCCCGGGTTACTAATGAAAAACTGTTTTTT. Amino acids: CASSLSRDSRVTNEKLFF.

Many counts were recorded for this clone. J is TRBJ1-5 and V is TRBV27; 10 bases align to TRBD1. This CDR3 has 14 residues. CDR1 is MNHEY, CDR2 SMNVEV, per germline (reference sequence). The V gene end was trimmed by 6 bases and the J gene end by 7 bases; junction bases not matched to a gene: 6. The CDR3 is CASSSGQGGQPQHF. As DNA, the CDR3 is TGTGCCAGCAGCTCCGGACAGGGGGGACAGCCCCAGCATTTT.

The J gene is TRBJ1-1, the V gene TRBV4-2, with D perhaps TRBD1 (6 bases). The germline CDR1 and CDR2 sequences are LGHNA and YNFKEQ. V lost 6 bases, J lost 6 bases, and 17 bases lay in between. The CDR3 runs to 14 residues. CDR3 protein: CASRGTTGSPEAFF. The DNA of the CDR3 is TGTGCCAGCAGAGGTACTACAGGGTCCCCTGAAGCTTTCTTT.

The V gene is TRBV19, the J gene TRBJ2-1; 9 bases match TRBD2. Trimming at V came to 5 bases and at J to 6 bases, leaving 8 bases not matched to a gene. The CDR3 has 15 amino acids. Looked up from germline, CDR1 is LNHDA and CDR2 is SQIVND (reference sequence). CDR3 in amino acids: CASSYSGSLGNEQFF. The CDR3 DNA sequence: TGTGCCAGTAGTTATAGCGGGAGCCTAGGCAATGAGCAGTTCTTC.

The V call is TRBV27, the J call TRBJ1-4; D unclear. This CDR3 comprises 15 residues. V lost 3 bases and J lost 8, with 16 bases in between. Looked up from germline, CDR1 is MNHEY and CDR2 is SMNVEV (reference sequence). CDR3 bases: TGTGCCAGCAGTTTTTTGCCCAGGCCTTGGGAAAAACTGTTTTTT. It translates to CASSFLPRPWEKLFF.

V and J are TRBV13 and TRBJ1-2, with 8 bases lining up with TRBD1. Germline V gene sequence: CDR1 PRHDT, CDR2 FYEKMQ (reference sequence). This CDR3 is 14 amino acids long. With 4 bases clipped from V and 2 bases from J, the junction kept 3 bases outside the gene matches. CDR3 loop: CASSSRGQNYGYTF. Here the CDR3 DNA reads TGTGCCAGCAGCTCCAGGGGGCAAAACTATGGCTACACCTTC.

The rearrangement links TRBV27 to TRBJ1-1; 7 bases are shared with TRBD1. The CDR3 is 13 amino acids. V lost 6 bases and J lost 0; bases outside the gene matches: 1. Germline V gene lookup returns CDR1 MNHEY and CDR2 SMNVEV (reference sequence). The CDR3 reads CASRTGMNTEAFF. DNA for the CDR3: TGTGCCAGCAGGACAGGGATGAACACTGAAGCTTTCTTT.

The chain couples TRBV11-2 to TRBJ2-2, with 7 bases aligning to TRBD1. V gave up 6 bases and J gave up 7 bases; unmatched junction bases: 11. The germline gives CDR1 SGHAT, CDR2 FQNNGV. The CDR3 length is 15 residues. In DNA, the CDR3 is TGTGCCAGCAGACGAGTGAAGGGGGCGGGCGGGGAGCTGTTTTTT. Translated, it gives CASRRVKGAGGELFF.

This clone was detected only a few times. The V call is TRBV20-1, the J call TRBJ2-1; D unclear. Looked up from germline, CDR1 is DFQATT and CDR2 is SNEGSKA (reference sequence). V was shortened by 4 bases and J by 5 bases, with 3 bases between the two germline ends. The CDR3 is made up of 10 amino acids. This chain's CDR3 is CSATDNEQFF. CDR3 nucleotides: TGCAGTGCTACCGACAATGAGCAGTTCTTC.

CDR3 nucleotides: TGTGCCAGCAGCGTAGAAGGAGGGCCATATGGCTACACCTTC. It is translated as CASSVEGGPYGYTF. The J gene is TRBJ1-2, the V gene TRBV9; D not resolved. With 0 bases removed from V and 5 bases from J, the gap between germline ends came to 11 bases. The CDR3 has 14 residues. Germline CDR1 and CDR2: SGDLS and YYNGEE. Variable domain in full (rest from reference TRBV9 and TRBJ1-2): DSGVTQTPKHLITATGQRVTLRCSPRSGDLSVYWYQQSLDQGLQFLIQYYNGEERAKGNILERFSAQQFPDLHSELNLSSLELGDSALYFCASSVEGGPYGYTFGSGTRLTVV.

The chain joins TRBV7-3 to TRBJ2-2; 9 nucleotides align to TRBD1. The ends lost 1 base at V and 6 bases at J; junction bases unmatched: 3. This CDR3 has 15 amino acids. Germline CDR1 SGHTA, CDR2 FQGTGA. CDR3 amino acids: CASSLSTGGAGELFF. The CDR3 DNA reads TGTGCCAGCAGCTTAAGTACAGGGGGCGCCGGGGAGCTGTTTTTT.

V and J are TRBV11-1 and TRBJ1-2; D is uncertain. V lost 4 bases to trimming and J lost 8 bases, with 23 bases between them. CDR3 length equals 16 residues. Germline V gene sequence: CDR1 SGHAT, CDR2 FQDESV (reference sequence). CDR3 in DNA: TGTGCCAGCAGCTCCCTACGAGACGGTAATATTCTAGGCTACACCTTC. Its protein product is CASSSLRDGNILGYTF. Variable domain in full (rest from reference TRBV11-1 and TRBJ1-2): EAEVAQSPRYKITEKSQAVAFWCDPISGHATLYWYRQILGQGPELLVQFQDESVVDDSQLPKDRFSAERLKGVDSTLKIQPAELGDSAMYLCASSSLRDGNILGYTFGSGTRLTVV.